This is a list of T cell receptor beta chains from one sample in a study of T cell changes during pregnancy in multiple sclerosis. The assay was immunoSEQ multiplex PCR, and TCRdb's table has in-frame clones only and misses some. The sample contains 30,000 to 40,000 clones, around 91% of which appear only once. The sample consisted of CD4+ T cells from peripheral blood mononuclear cells, taken in the second trimester of pregnancy. The origin of the receptors is a female donor with multiple sclerosis, enrolled in a pregnancy study. Each CDR3 is given with its conserved first and last residue.

J gene: TRBJ2-1; V gene: TRBV4-2; CDR3 protein: CASSQPSGMSFYNEQFF
J gene: TRBJ2-7; V gene: TRBV5-1; CDR3 protein: CASSLVGDISYEQYF
J gene: TRBJ2-3; V gene: TRBV18; CDR3 protein: CASSSLQGSYTDTQYF
J gene: TRBJ2-2; V gene: TRBV5-6; CDR3 protein: CASSRTGEVFF
J gene: TRBJ2-7; V gene: TRBV27; CDR3 protein: CASSLFVRLAGSEQYF
J gene: TRBJ1-2; V gene: TRBV30; CDR3 protein: CAWTFGQGTYGYTF
J gene: TRBJ2-1; V gene: TRBV9; CDR3 protein: CASSRSSGRTNEQFF
J gene: TRBJ2-7; V gene: TRBV19; CDR3 protein: CASSPDPGLSSYEQYF
J gene: TRBJ2-4; V gene: TRBV5-1; CDR3 protein: CASSLDRVGGNIQYF
J gene: TRBJ1-3; V gene: TRBV4-2; CDR3 protein: CASSQGGTGGSGNTIYF
J gene: TRBJ2-1; V gene: TRBV7-3; CDR3 protein: CASSPGTEQFF
J gene: TRBJ1-4; V gene: TRBV15; CDR3 protein: CATSYSGATNEKLFF
J gene: TRBJ1-1; V gene: TRBV7-2; CDR3 protein: CASSSQGLNTEAFF